What follows is one T cell receptor beta chain and its context. Sequencing was performed with immunoSEQ multiplex PCR; in TCRdb, only in-frame clones are kept and a portion is missing. The sample contains some 150,000 clones, 88% of which appear only once. The data originate from a study of T cell responses to AZD1222 COVID-19 vaccine. Study at large: Pooling covered second doses at about 4 or about 12 weeks.

V dropped 4 bases and J dropped 7; count of bases not matched to a gene: 5. Germline V gene lookup returns CDR1 SGHRS and CDR2 YFSETQ. The length of the CDR3 is 15 residues. This clonotype originated in an adult in good health. The sample consisted of peripheral blood, taken on day 0 of AZD1222 vaccination. J is TRBJ2-1 and V is TRBV5-1; the match to TRBD2 covers 13 bases. CDR3 in amino acids: CASSDTSGGANEQFF. CDR3 nucleotides: TGCGCCAGCAGCGATACTAGCGGGGGGGCGAATGAGCAGTTCTTC.